The next 7 T cell receptor beta chains were all read from a single sample in a study of blood T cell repertoires in COVID-19. Profiling relied on immunoSEQ multiplex PCR, and the TCRdb table lists in-frame clones only, not all of them. The table includes 250,000 to 300,000 clones, roughly 89% detected once. The sequencing sample was made of PBMCs or T cells enriched from blood (not recorded which). The receptor source for this set is a woman in her sixties or seventies who had recovered from COVID-19.

The chain has TRBV6-1 and TRBJ2-2, with TRBD1 identical over 7 bases. The trim removed 2 bases at V and 6 bases at J, leaving 12 bases unmatched. CDR3 length equals 17 residues. In germline, CDR1 is MNHNS, CDR2 SASEGT. The CDR3 DNA reads TGTGCCAGCAGTGAATATAGGGACAGCAGGTTATCCGGGGAGCTGTTTTTT. The encoded protein is CASSEYRDSRLSGELFF.

This clone has more than one count but fewer than ten. The gene calls are TRBV29-1 and TRBJ2-1, with 11 bases lining up with TRBD2. The V and J ends lost 8 bases and 7 bases, in that order; junction bases with no gene match: 7. CDR3 length equals 13 residues. Germline lookup yields CDR1 SQVTM and CDR2 ANQGSEA. CDR3 in amino acids: CSTRLAGRNEQFF. The DNA for the CDR3 is TGCAGCACAAGACTAGCGGGACGGAATGAGCAGTTCTTC.

J is TRBJ2-7 and V is TRBV10-3, with 10 bases matching TRBD2. Trimming at V came to 2 bases and at J to 0 bases, leaving 7 bases not matched to a gene. The CDR3 spans 17 residues. CDR1 ENHRY and CDR2 SYGVKD come from the germline V gene. The CDR3 reads CAISESLAGVNSYEQYF. For the CDR3, the DNA is TGTGCCATCAGTGAGAGTCTAGCGGGGGTTAACTCCTACGAGCAGTACTTC.

V gene TRBV11-2 combines with J gene TRBJ2-2, with 7 positions matching TRBD1. J gave up 7 bases and V 2 bases, and 10 bases lay outside the gene matches. CDR1 and CDR2 (germline): SGHAT, FQNNGV. This CDR3 spans 16 amino acids. The CDR3 reads CASSLSPGQSNGELFF. DNA for the CDR3: TGTGCCAGCAGCTTATCTCCGGGACAGAGCAACGGGGAGCTGTTTTTT.

Comment on this clone: Other DNA sequences in this specimen translate into the identical CDR3. CDR3 coding DNA: TGTGCCAGTAGTATAGGAGGGTACTCTGGAAACACCATATATTTT. Translating it yields CASSIGGYSGNTIYF. The V call is TRBV19, the J call TRBJ1-3, with D unclear. The germline CDR1 and CDR2 sequences are LNHDA and SQIVND (reference sequence). Trimming stripped 1 base from V and 0 bases from J, with 7 bases between. The CDR3 runs to 15 residues.

The chain links TRBV12-3 or TRBV12-4 to TRBJ1-5; no reliable D call. Trimming pared 2 bases from V and 7 bases from J, leaving 9 bases between. This CDR3 has 13 amino acids. CDR3 region: CASSLWPEQPQHF. CDR3 coding DNA: TGTGCCAGCAGTTTATGGCCGGAGCAGCCCCAGCATTTT.

The gene calls are TRBV28 and TRBJ1-4, with D unclear. CDR3 length equals 15 residues. The germline V and J ends were trimmed by 5 bases and 5 bases, with 15 bases remaining between them. Germline lookup yields CDR1 MDHEN and CDR2 SYDVKM. The CDR3, as DNA: TGTGCCAGCAGTCCCCCGTTGGCGACAAATGAAAAACTGTTTTTT. Translated: CASSPPLATNEKLFF.